This TCR beta chain stems from a study of blood T cell repertoires in COVID-19. Study background: T cells, B-cell-depleted T cells, or PBMCs supplied cDNA or gDNA.

The CDR3 runs to 14 residues. The V gene's germline CDR1 is SQVTM and CDR2 ANQGSEA. The V and J ends lost 6 bases and 5 bases, in that order; junction bases with no gene match: 10. Original processing notes: Cell counts per sample came from amplifying reference gene primers. The data were produced by immunoSEQ multiplex PCR, yet TCRdb's version contains in-frame clones alone and is incomplete. V, J and clone size are those of that table, while D and trimming were read from the DNA. The sample shows approximately 320,000 clones, roughly 86% of them seen only once. Sequences were obtained from PBMCs or T cells enriched from blood (not recorded which). The receptor was derived from a woman between 18 and 29 years old who had recovered from COVID-19. The J gene is TRBJ2-7, the V gene TRBV29-1; 10 bases match TRBD1. CDR3 DNA: TGCAGCGTCGAAACCGGGACAGGGGTGAACGAGCAGTACTTC. It yields the protein CSVETGTGVNEQYF.